This T cell receptor beta chain was recorded in a study of T cells after yellow fever vaccination. Germline assignment: CDR1 SGHRS and CDR2 YFSETQ. This CDR3 contains 15 residues. Trimming cost V 4 bases and J 2 bases; bases outside gene matches: 8. Comment on this clonotype: What it binds is not known.

TCRdb reprocessed the 5' RACE reads with MiXCR, giving one entry per CDR3 protein. This table holds about 300,000 distinct CDR3 sequences, roughly 6.8% found once. Study-level points and caveats: Faster peaking, at day 5 versus 15, marked a secondary response that was weaker.

The sequence was collected from a man younger than 35 who received the YFV17D yellow fever vaccine. Source: PBMCs, taken about 41 days after the first yellow fever vaccination. The V gene is TRBV5-1, the J gene TRBJ1-2; 7 bases match TRBD1. The CDR3: CASSHGTAVNYGYTF. The CDR3 DNA follows: TGCGCCAGCAGCCACGGGACAGCGGTAAACTATGGCTACACCTTC. The full variable domain, rest sourced from reference TRBV5-1 and TRBJ1-2, is KAGVTQTPRYLIKTRGQQVTLSCSPISGHRSVSWYQQTPGQGLQFLFEYFSETQRNKGNFPGRFSGRQFSNSRSEMNVSTLELGDSALYLCASSHGTAVNYGYTFGSGTRLTVV.